This T cell receptor beta chain was captured in a study of control samples from healthy donors and cancer patients. The CDR3 is made up of 13 amino acids. CDR1 is SGHKS, CDR2 YYEKEE, per germline (reference sequence). V was cut by 5 bases and J by 0 bases, with 8 bases left in between. Data came from immunoSEQ multiplex PCR; TCRdb stores just in-frame clones and leaves some out. The sample includes 150,000 to 180,000 clones, over 85% of them seen just once. V is TRBV5-5 and J is TRBJ1-1; no clear D. This sequence originates from a man aged 35 to 55 in good health. Sequencing was done on a sample of blood. CDR3 nucleotide sequence: TGTGCCAGCAGACCAGTTTTGAACACTGAAGCTTTCTTT. As protein: CASRPVLNTEAFF.